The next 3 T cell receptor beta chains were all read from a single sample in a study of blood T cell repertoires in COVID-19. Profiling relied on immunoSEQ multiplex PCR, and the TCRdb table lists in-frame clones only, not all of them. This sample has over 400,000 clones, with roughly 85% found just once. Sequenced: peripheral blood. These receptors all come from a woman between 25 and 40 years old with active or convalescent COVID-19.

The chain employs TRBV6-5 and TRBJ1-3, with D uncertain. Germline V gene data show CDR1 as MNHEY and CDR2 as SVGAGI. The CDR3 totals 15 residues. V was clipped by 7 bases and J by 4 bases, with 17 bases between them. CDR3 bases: TGTGCCAGCATGTTTAATCCGAGACAAGGAAACACCATATATTTT. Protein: CASMFNPRQGNTIYF.

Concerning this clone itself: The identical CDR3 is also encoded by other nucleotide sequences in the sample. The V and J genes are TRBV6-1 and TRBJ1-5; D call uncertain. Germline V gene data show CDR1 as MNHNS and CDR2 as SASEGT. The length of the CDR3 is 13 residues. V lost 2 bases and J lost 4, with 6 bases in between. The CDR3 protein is CASSERENQPQHF. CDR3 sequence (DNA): TGTGCCAGCAGTGAACGCGAGAATCAGCCCCAGCATTTT.

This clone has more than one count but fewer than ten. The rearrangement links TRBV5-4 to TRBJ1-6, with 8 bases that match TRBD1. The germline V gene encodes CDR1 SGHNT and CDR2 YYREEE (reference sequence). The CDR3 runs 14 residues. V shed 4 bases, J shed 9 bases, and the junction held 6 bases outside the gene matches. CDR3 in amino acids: CASSEDRVRSPLHF. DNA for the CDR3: TGTGCCAGCAGCGAGGACAGGGTGCGTTCACCCCTCCACTTT.